Below, 9 T cell receptor beta chains from the same sample are listed, as sequenced in a study of T cells after yellow fever vaccination (dated by TCRdb to the late 2010s). The library was built by means of 5' RACE. The instrument given in TCRdb is Illumina HiSeq 2500. TCRdb took the public reads, trimmed them with fastp at Q25, ran MiXCR for clone calling and kept in-frame beta chains. Entries are consolidated by CDR3 protein sequence, retaining the most common genes and DNA. Counted in this sample were about 360,000 distinct CDR3 sequences; 6.2% of them appeared once. The ten most abundant clones make up approximately 16% of the sample. Sample treatment or condition, as interpreted from the label and publication: live attenuated yellow fever vaccine strain. Material: PBMCs, obtained 5 days after the yellow fever booster vaccination. The receptors here all came from a man aged 25-45 years who received the YFV17D yellow fever vaccine.

This chain uses TRBV5-1 with TRBJ2-7, with 9 nucleotides matching TRBD1. V was pared by 4 bases and J by 1 base, with 6 bases of the junction left unmatched. CDR1 and CDR2 from the germline V gene are SGHRS and YFSETQ. CDR3 length: 15 amino acids. Here the CDR3 DNA reads TGCGCCAGCAGCAAAGGGACAGGGCCGTCCTACGAGCAGTACTTC. Residues: CASSKGTGPSYEQYF. The full variable domain, its missing parts supplied by reference TRBV5-1 and TRBJ2-7, is KAGVTQTPRYLIKTRGQQVTLSCSPISGHRSVSWYQQTPGQGLQFLFEYFSETQRNKGNFPGRFSGRQFSNSRSEMNVSTLELGDSALYLCASSKGTGPSYEQYFGPGTRLTVT.

This clonotype showed up just a few times. This chain uses TRBV5-1 with TRBJ2-1; 10 nucleotides align to TRBD2. CDR1 SGHRS and CDR2 YFSETQ come from the germline V gene. The CDR3 is 16 amino acids. J lost 5 bases, V lost 1 base, and 6 bases had no gene match. The CDR3 sequence: CASSLRAGGGDNEQFF. CDR3 DNA: TGCGCCAGCAGCTTGAGAGCGGGAGGGGGGGACAATGAGCAGTTCTTC.

This clonotype was recorded at least ten times. V and J are TRBV27 and TRBJ2-1, with TRBD2 matching 14 bases. Germline lookup yields CDR1 MNHEY and CDR2 SMNVEV (reference sequence). Losses at the gene ends were 5 bases for V and 9 bases for J; bases not matched to a gene: 6. This CDR3 is 15 amino acids long. DNA of the CDR3: TGTGCCAGCAGTCCTGGGACTAGCGGGAGAAGTGAGCAGTTCTTC. As protein: CASSPGTSGRSEQFF.

This clonotype was seen a handful of times. V usage is TRBV20-1 and J usage is TRBJ2-5; D possibly matches TRBD1 or TRBD2 (7 bases each). The V gene's germline CDR1 is DFQATT and CDR2 SNEGSKA (reference sequence). The CDR3 runs 15 residues. Trimming cost V 0 bases and J 5 bases, with 16 bases left between them. CDR3 protein: CSARDPSGGGETQYF. The CDR3, as DNA: TGCAGTGCTAGAGATCCCTCAGGGGGGGGGGAGACCCAGTACTTC.

This clonotype was picked up many times. V and J are TRBV7-2 and TRBJ2-4; 9 bases are a match to TRBD2. Trimming took 4 bases from V and 8 from J; bases not matched to a gene: 12. Germline V gene sequence: CDR1 SGHTA, CDR2 FQGNSA. This CDR3 is 16 amino acids long. Here the CDR3 DNA reads TGTGCCAGCAGCTGGGCCCGGGGACTAGCTACGTACATTCAGTACTTC. Its translation: CASSWARGLATYIQYF.

V gene TRBV18 combines with J gene TRBJ2-7; 11 bases fit TRBD1. This CDR3 comprises 18 residues. The junction had 16 bases not matched to a gene; V was cut back by 4 bases and J by 5 bases. From germline, CDR1 is KGHSH and CDR2 LQKENI. Here the CDR3 DNA reads TGTGCCAGCTCACTACTATTATTCGGGACAGGGGGTCGAGACGAGCAGTACTTC. Amino acids: CASSLLLFGTGGRDEQYF. Using reference TRBV18 and TRBJ2-7 for the parts outside the CDR3, the full variable domain is NAGVMQNPRHLVRRRGQEARLRCSPMKGHSHVYWYRQLPEEGLKFMVYLQKENIIDESGMPKERFSAEFPKEGPSILRIQQVVRGDSAAYFCASSLLLFGTGGRDEQYFGPGTRLTVT.

This clonotype has only a few counts. The chain has TRBV5-1 and TRBJ2-3, with TRBD2 identical over 8 bases. The CDR3 is 15 amino acids. Germline CDR1 reads SGHRS; CDR2 reads YFSETQ. The J segment lost 0 bases and the V segment lost 3 bases, leaving 3 bases of the junction unmatched. The CDR3 nucleotides are TGCGCCAGCAGCTCCGTAGCGGGGAGCACAGATACGCAGTATTTT. Translated, it gives CASSSVAGSTDTQYF.

This clonotype was detected a few times. CDR3 sequence reads: CASSLRTWSYGYTF. CDR3 DNA sequence: TGTGCCAGCAGTTTGAGGACCTGGAGCTATGGCTACACCTTC. V usage is TRBV12-3 or TRBV12-4 and J usage is TRBJ1-2; D unclear. Trimming took off 3 bases at V and 4 bases at J, with 12 bases between the two ends. The CDR3 covers 14 residues.

This clonotype was counted between two and nine times. V usage is TRBV18 and J usage is TRBJ1-1; the D gene is possibly TRBD1 (5 bases). With 2 bases removed from V and 0 bases from J, the gap between germline ends came to 16 bases. CDR1 is KGHSH, CDR2 LQKENI, per germline. This CDR3 comprises 17 residues. The CDR3 region is CASSPSSPGYMNTEAFF. The CDR3 nucleotides read TGTGCCAGCTCACCAAGTTCCCCAGGGTACATGAACACTGAAGCTTTCTTT.